The clone carrying this T cell receptor (beta chain) was observed a few times. Its antigen remains unidentified. The data originate from a study of untreated major depressive disorder. The study's findings and limits: Findings may not generalize because the study sample was small. TRBV05-01 (Vbeta 5.1) usage was higher in CD4+ T cells of depressed patients than controls.

Each depressed patient was pairwise matched to a non-depressed control for sex, age, current smoking status and body mass index. Excluded: major illness, comorbidity, regular medication, drug use, over 100 g alcohol weekly. V dropped 6 bases and J dropped 7 bases, with 15 bases sitting between them. The length of the CDR3 is 13 residues. In germline, CDR1 is MNHEY, CDR2 SVGAGI. Sequenced by immunoSEQ multiplex PCR; TCRdb stores in-frame clones only, minus some. This table holds approximately 20,000 clones, 85% to 90% found once. This chain links TRBV6-5 with TRBJ1-1, with no clear D. The sequence came from a woman aged 25 to 39 in good health. Sequenced sample: CD4+ T cells from PBMCs. The CDR3 loop reads CASSPLYVVEAFF. CDR3 DNA sequence: TGTGCCAGCAGCCCCTTGTATGTAGTTGAAGCTTTCTTT.